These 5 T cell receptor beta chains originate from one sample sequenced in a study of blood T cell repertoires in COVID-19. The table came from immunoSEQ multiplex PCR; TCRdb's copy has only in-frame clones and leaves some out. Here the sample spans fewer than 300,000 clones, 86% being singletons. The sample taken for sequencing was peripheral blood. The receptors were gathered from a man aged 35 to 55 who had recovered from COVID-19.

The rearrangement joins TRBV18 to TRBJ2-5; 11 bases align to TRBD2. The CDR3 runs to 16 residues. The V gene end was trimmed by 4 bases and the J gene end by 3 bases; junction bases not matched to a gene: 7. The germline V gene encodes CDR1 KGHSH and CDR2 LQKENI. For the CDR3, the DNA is TGTGCCAGCTCACGACTAGCGGGAAGCCTCAAAGAGACCCAGTACTTC. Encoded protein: CASSRLAGSLKETQYF.

The CDR3 nucleotides are TGTGCCAGCAGTCCAACCCTAGACAGAACCGGGGAGCTGTTTTTT. It is translated as CASSPTLDRTGELFF. The chain couples TRBV6-5 to TRBJ2-2, with a possible D match to TRBD1 (5 bases). The V and J ends lost 5 bases and 5 bases respectively, with 15 bases between them. CDR3 size: 15 residues. CDR1 MNHEY and CDR2 SVGAGI come from the germline V gene.

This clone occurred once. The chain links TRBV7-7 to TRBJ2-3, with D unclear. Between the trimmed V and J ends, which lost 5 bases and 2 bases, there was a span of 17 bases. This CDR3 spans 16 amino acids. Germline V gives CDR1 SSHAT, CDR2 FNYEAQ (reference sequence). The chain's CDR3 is CASSPQTSRNTDTQYF. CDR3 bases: TGTGCCAGCAGCCCGCAGACATCGCGCAACACAGATACGCAGTATTTT.

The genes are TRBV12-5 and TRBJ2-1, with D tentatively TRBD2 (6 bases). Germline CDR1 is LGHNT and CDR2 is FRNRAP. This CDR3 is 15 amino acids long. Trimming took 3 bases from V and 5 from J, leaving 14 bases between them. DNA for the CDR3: TGTGCTAGTGGTTTACTGACTAGGTTCCACAATGAGCAGTTCTTC. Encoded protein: CASGLLTRFHNEQFF. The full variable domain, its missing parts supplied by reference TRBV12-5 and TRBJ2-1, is DARVTQTPRHKVTEMGQEVTMRCQPILGHNTVFWYRQTMMQGLELLAYFRNRAPLDDSGMPKDRFSAEMPDATLATLKIQPSEPRDSAVYFCASGLLTRFHNEQFFGPGTRLTVL.

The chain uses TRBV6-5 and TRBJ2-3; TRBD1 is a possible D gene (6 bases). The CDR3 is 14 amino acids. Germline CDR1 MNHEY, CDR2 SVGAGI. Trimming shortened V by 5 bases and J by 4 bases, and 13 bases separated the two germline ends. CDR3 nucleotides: TGTGCCAGCAGTCCCAGGGGTTTAGCAGATACGCAGTATTTT. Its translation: CASSPRGLADTQYF.